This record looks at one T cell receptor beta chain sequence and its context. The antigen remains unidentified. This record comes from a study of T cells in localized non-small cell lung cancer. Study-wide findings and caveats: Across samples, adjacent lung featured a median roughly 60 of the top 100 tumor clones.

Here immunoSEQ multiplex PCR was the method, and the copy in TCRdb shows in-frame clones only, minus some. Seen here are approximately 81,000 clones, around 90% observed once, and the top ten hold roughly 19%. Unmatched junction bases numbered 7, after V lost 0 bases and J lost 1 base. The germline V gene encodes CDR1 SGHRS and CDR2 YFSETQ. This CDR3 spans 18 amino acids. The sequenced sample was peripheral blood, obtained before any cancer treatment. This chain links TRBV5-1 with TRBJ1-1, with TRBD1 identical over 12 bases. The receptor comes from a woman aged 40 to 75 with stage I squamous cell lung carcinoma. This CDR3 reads CASSLVGTGGAGNTEAFF. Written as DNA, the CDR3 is TGCGCCAGCAGCTTGGTGGGGACAGGGGGCGCGGGGAACACTGAAGCTTTCTTT.